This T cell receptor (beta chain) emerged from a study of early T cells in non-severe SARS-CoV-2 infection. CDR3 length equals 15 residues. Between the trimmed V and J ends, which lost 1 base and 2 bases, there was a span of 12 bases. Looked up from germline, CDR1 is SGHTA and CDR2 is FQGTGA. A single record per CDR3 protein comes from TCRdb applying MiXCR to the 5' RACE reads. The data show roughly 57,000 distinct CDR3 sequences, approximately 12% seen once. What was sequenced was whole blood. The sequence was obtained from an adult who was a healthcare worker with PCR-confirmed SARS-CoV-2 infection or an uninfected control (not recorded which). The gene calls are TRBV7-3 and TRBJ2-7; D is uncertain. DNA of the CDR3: TGTGCCAGCAGCTTAAACCATAAAGGGCCCTACGAGCAGTACTTC. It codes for CASSLNHKGPYEQYF. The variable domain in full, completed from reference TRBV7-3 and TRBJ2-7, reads GAGVSQTPSNKVTEKGKYVELRCDPISGHTALYWYRQSLGQGPEFLIYFQGTGAADDSGLPNDRFFAVRPEGSVSTLKIQRTERGDSAVYLCASSLNHKGPYEQYFGPGTRLTVT.